Below, 4 T cell receptor beta chains from the same sample are listed, as sequenced in a study of vaccination effects on CD4 cells after COVID-19. TCRdb keeps only in-frame clones here, not all; method: immunoSEQ multiplex PCR. The top ten hold about 1.6% of the sample, which has more than 60,000 clones, around 70% seen once. With the ViraFEST assay, the study expanded antigen-specific CD4+ T cells using viral peptide pools, then sequenced them. Following a 10-day culture, CD4+ T cells were purified. Of the BNT162b2 and mRNA-1273 vaccines, participants received two doses of one or the other. Their cognate antigens are unknown. The source was CD4+ T cells from PBMCs cultured with HCoV-229E spike peptides, collected after COVID-19 vaccination. The receptors stem from a human donor who received a COVID-19 vaccine.

The chain uses TRBV6-1 and TRBJ1-3; D is uncertain. CDR1 and CDR2 (germline): MNHNS, SASEGT. CDR3 length equals 16 residues. V lost 3 bases and J lost 4, with 16 bases in between. In DNA, the CDR3 is TGTGCCAGCAGTGATCCCTCACGGGGTGAAGGAAACACCATATATTTT. Its translation: CASSDPSRGEGNTIYF.

The genes are TRBV11-2 and TRBJ1-5; no firm D call. CDR1 and CDR2 (germline): SGHAT, FQNNGV. With 2 bases removed from V and 4 bases from J, the gap between germline ends came to 12 bases. This CDR3 comprises 15 residues. The CDR3 loop reads CASSLSMGMNQPQHF. DNA of the CDR3: TGTGCCAGCAGCTTATCGATGGGAATGAATCAGCCCCAGCATTTT.

The V call is TRBV4-1, the J call TRBJ2-5, with D tentatively TRBD1 (6 bases). Germline CDR1 is MGHRA and CDR2 is YSYEKL. CDR3 size: 17 residues. The V and J ends lost 2 bases and 1 base respectively, with 17 bases between them. CDR3 DNA: TGCGCCAGCAGCCAACTCAGGGGAGCCCAAGCCCAAGAGACCCAGTACTTC. Translation: CASSQLRGAQAQETQYF.

This sequence joins TRBV28 and TRBJ2-1; 9 nucleotides align to TRBD1. This CDR3 is built from 16 residues. The germline gives CDR1 MDHEN, CDR2 SYDVKM. The trim removed 3 bases at V and 1 base at J, leaving 4 bases unmatched. For the CDR3, the DNA is TGTGCCAGCAGTTTCCCGGGACAGGGTTCCTACAATGAGCAGTTCTTC. Encoded protein: CASSFPGQGSYNEQFF.